This paragraph reports one T cell receptor beta chain. Its antigen is unidentified. The entry originates in a study of T cell responses to AZD1222 COVID-19 vaccine. Study in general: Second doses that came at about 4 or about 12 weeks were put together.

Study-level points and caveats: Two AZD1222 doses significantly raised spike-specific TCR breadth and depth over controls. Baseline serostatus was positive in only six AZD1222 recipients.

Measured with immunoSEQ multiplex PCR; TCRdb has only the in-frame clones, and not every one. The sample lists under 200,000 clones; around nine tenths were seen once. This receptor was obtained from an adult in good health. This specimen was peripheral blood, taken on day 0 of AZD1222 vaccination.

Here the CDR3 reads CASSLRGLPEAFF. CDR3 nucleotides: TGTGCCAGCAGCCTGCGGGGATTACCTGAAGCTTTCTTT. The V gene is TRBV7-2, the J gene TRBJ1-1; no reliable D call. Between the trimmed V and J ends, which lost 5 bases and 6 bases, there was a span of 13 bases. The CDR3 totals 13 residues. Per the germline V gene, CDR1 is SGHTA and CDR2 is FQGNSA.